Sequencing of this T cell receptor (beta chain) was carried out in a study of T cell responses to AZD1222 COVID-19 vaccine. A remark on this clone: What it recognizes is unknown.

V was pared by 2 bases and J by 11 bases, with 8 bases of the junction left unmatched. Germline V CDR1 and CDR2: LGHNA, YSLEER. The length of the CDR3 is 13 residues. Study-wide results and caveats: CD4 TCRs linked to vaccination spanned spike, dominating at 160-218 and 743-854.

Assay: immunoSEQ multiplex PCR; the TCRdb copy retains only in-frame clones and omits some. Among about 86,000 clones listed, roughly 90% were seen once. This chain joins TRBV4-3 and TRBJ1-1; 7 bases fit TRBD1. The sample here was peripheral blood, taken on day 0 of AZD1222 vaccination. This TCR derives from an adult in good health. Here the CDR3 DNA reads TGCGCCAGCAGCCAATACAGGGGATGGCATGCTTTCTTT. It translates to CASSQYRGWHAFF.